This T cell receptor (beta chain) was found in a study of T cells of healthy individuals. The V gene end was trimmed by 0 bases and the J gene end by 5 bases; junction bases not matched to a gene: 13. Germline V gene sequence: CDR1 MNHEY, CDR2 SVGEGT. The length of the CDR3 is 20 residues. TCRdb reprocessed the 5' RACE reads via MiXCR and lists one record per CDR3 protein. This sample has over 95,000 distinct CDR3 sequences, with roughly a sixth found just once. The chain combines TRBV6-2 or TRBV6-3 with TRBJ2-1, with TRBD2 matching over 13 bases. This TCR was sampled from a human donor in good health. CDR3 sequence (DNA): TGTGCCAGCAGTTACTCTCGGACTAGCGGGAGCAGTCTGGTTAACAATGAGCAGTTCTTC. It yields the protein CASSYSRTSGSSLVNNEQFF.